The 8 T cell receptor beta chains below were found in one sample sequenced in a study of blood T cell repertoires in COVID-19. This table comes from immunoSEQ multiplex PCR, and its TCRdb copy is limited to in-frame clones, with some not included. The table records just under 350,000 clones, around 91% of them present only once. Sequenced sample: peripheral blood. These receptors all come from a woman younger than 30 who had recovered from COVID-19.

V gene TRBV27 combines with J gene TRBJ2-3, with 9 bases identical to TRBD1. J lost 4 bases, V lost 3 bases, and 5 bases had no gene match. The germline V gene encodes CDR1 MNHEY and CDR2 SMNVEV (reference sequence). The CDR3 consists of 15 residues. CDR3 nucleotide sequence: TGTGCCAGCAGTTTTAGGGGACAGGGATCAGATACGCAGTATTTT. Protein: CASSFRGQGSDTQYF.

This chain uses TRBV13 with TRBJ2-5, with 7 positions matching TRBD2. Germline V gene sequence: CDR1 PRHDT, CDR2 FYEKMQ (reference sequence). The junction had 10 bases not matched to a gene; V was cut back by 5 bases and J by 1 base. This CDR3 spans 16 amino acids. For the CDR3, the DNA is TGTGCCAGCAGCGCCAGGTGGGGGGAGGGCCAAGAGACCCAGTACTTC. Protein sequence: CASSARWGEGQETQYF.

The chain joins TRBV5-1 to TRBJ2-1; the D is unclear. The CDR3 totals 17 residues. Germline values: CDR1 SGHRS, CDR2 YFSETQ. V dropped 0 bases and J dropped 0 bases, with 13 bases sitting between them. CDR3 bases: TGCGCCAGCAGCTTGGGTGACTTCGAGAGCTCCTACAATGAGCAGTTCTTC. Amino acids: CASSLGDFESSYNEQFF.

This clone has a single count. The gene calls are TRBV2 and TRBJ2-3; D unclear. The CDR3 is 14 amino acids. CDR1 and CDR2 (germline): SNHLY, FYNNEI. V lost 4 bases, J lost 4 bases, and 12 bases lay in between. The CDR3 region is CASSGTKQPDTQYF. For the CDR3, the DNA is TGTGCCAGCAGTGGCACCAAACAGCCAGATACGCAGTATTTT.

The rearrangement links TRBV6-5 to TRBJ2-3, with D tentatively TRBD2 (7 bases). The ends were cut back, 0 bases at V and 6 bases at J, with 16 bases in the middle. The CDR3 is 16 amino acids. CDR1 is MNHEY and CDR2 is SVGAGI in the germline V gene. CDR3 loop: CASSYSRRGGWDTQYF. In DNA, the CDR3 is TGTGCCAGCAGTTACTCTCGGAGGGGGGGATGGGATACGCAGTATTTT.

This chain uses TRBV9 with TRBJ2-1, with 8 bases fitting TRBD1. V lost 3 bases and J lost 4; bases outside the gene matches: 12. The length of the CDR3 is 17 residues. Germline V CDR1 and CDR2: SGDLS, YYNGEE. The CDR3: CASSDQKTGALYNEQFF. DNA for the CDR3: TGTGCCAGCAGCGATCAGAAGACAGGGGCCCTATACAATGAGCAGTTCTTC. The whole variable domain, filled in from reference TRBV9 and TRBJ2-1, reads DSGVTQTPKHLITATGQRVTLRCSPRSGDLSVYWYQQSLDQGLQFLIQYYNGEERAKGNILERFSAQQFPDLHSELNLSSLELGDSALYFCASSDQKTGALYNEQFFGPGTRLTVL.

The rearrangement joins TRBV27 to TRBJ1-5, with 10 bases that match TRBD1. The CDR3 has 15 amino acids. Trimming removed 8 bases from V and 3 bases from J; junction bases left unmatched: 7. CDR1 and CDR2 (germline): MNHEY, SMNVEV (reference sequence). The CDR3 DNA is TGTGCCAGCTCGGCGACAGGGGGCAACAATCAGCCCCAGCATTTT. Amino acid sequence: CASSATGGNNQPQHF.

V gene TRBV7-9 combines with J gene TRBJ1-1; no reliable D call. Trimming removed 5 bases from V and 0 bases from J, with 10 bases in between. The CDR3 spans 14 residues. Germline V gene lookup returns CDR1 SEHNR and CDR2 FQNEAQ (reference sequence). This CDR3 reads CASSRSLMNTEAFF. DNA for the CDR3: TGTGCCAGCAGCCGGTCCCTGATGAACACTGAAGCTTTCTTT.